Shown below are 9 T cell receptor beta chains from a single sample sequenced in a study of cytomegalovirus exposure and HLA in healthy donors. A multiplex PCR was run with 60 Vbeta primers and 13 Jbeta primers. Clones were read by immunoSEQ multiplex PCR, and TCRdb kept only the in-frame ones, dropping some. The data hold 150,000 to 200,000 clones, with over 75% observed a single time. The source material was PBMCs. These receptors were collected from a man between 18 and 35 years old in good health and CMV-seropositive.

The chain recombines TRBV27 with TRBJ2-3, with 12 bases matching TRBD2. This CDR3 region has 18 residues. The germline V gene has CDR1 MNHEY and CDR2 SMNVEV (reference sequence). Trimming at V came to 4 bases and at J to 0 bases, leaving 8 bases not matched to a gene. Here the CDR3 DNA reads TGTGCCAGCAGTTCACTAGCGGGGGGAACCTCTAGCACAGATACGCAGTATTTT. Protein product: CASSSLAGGTSSTDTQYF.

The chain recombines TRBV4-2 with TRBJ2-3, with 7 bases that match TRBD1. The CDR3 is made up of 15 amino acids. After removal of 0 bases from V and 2 bases from J, the junction contained 2 bases not matched to a gene. CDR1 LGHNA and CDR2 YNFKEQ come from the germline V gene. The chain's CDR3 is CASSQEGQNTDTQYF. Written as DNA, the CDR3 is TGTGCCAGCAGCCAAGAGGGACAGAACACAGATACGCAGTATTTT.

This clone occurred once. This chain links TRBV7-9 with TRBJ1-2; 11 positions match TRBD1. Germline values: CDR1 SEHNR, CDR2 FQNEAQ (reference sequence). V shed 5 bases and J 4 bases; nucleotides not matched to a gene: 6. This CDR3 has 15 residues. The CDR3 coding sequence is TGTGCCAGCAGCACCGGGACAGGGGGGTTCTATGGCTACACCTTC. Translating it yields CASSTGTGGFYGYTF.

V is TRBV18 and J is TRBJ1-2; TRBD1 agrees at 8 bases. The germline V gene has CDR1 KGHSH and CDR2 LQKENI. With 3 bases clipped from V and 5 bases from J, the junction kept 2 bases outside the gene matches. The CDR3 sequence is 13 residues long. CDR3 residues: CASSPGQEYGYTF. The CDR3 nucleotides are TGTGCCAGCTCACCGGGACAGGAGTATGGCTACACCTTC.

This clone was observed a single time. This chain's CDR3 is CASSQDGTATEAFF. CDR3 in DNA: TGTGCCAGCAGCCAAGATGGGACAGCCACTGAAGCTTTCTTT. The chain uses TRBV14 and TRBJ1-1, with 7 bases that match TRBD1. V was pared by 0 bases and J by 4 bases, with 2 bases of the junction left unmatched. Germline-derived CDR1 and CDR2 are SGHDN and FVKESK. This CDR3 has 14 residues.

V gene TRBV30 combines with J gene TRBJ1-5; D perhaps matches TRBD1 (6 bases). Deletions cut 6 bases from V and 6 bases from J, with 15 bases between. Germline CDR1 and CDR2: GTSNPN and SVGIG (reference sequence). The CDR3 covers 13 residues. CDR3 DNA sequence: TGTGCCTGCCAACAGGGACACAGTCAGCCCCAGCATTTT. It yields the protein CACQQGHSQPQHF.

This clone was seen only a few times. The chain employs TRBV11-2 and TRBJ2-7; no clear D. From germline, CDR1 is SGHAT and CDR2 FQNNGV. The CDR3 loop spans 13 amino acids. V was cut by 1 base and J by 0 bases, with 4 bases left in between. The CDR3 nucleotides read TGTGCCAGCAGCTTAGGGAGCTCCTACGAGCAGTACTTC. Amino acids: CASSLGSSYEQYF.

The rearrangement joins TRBV6-5 to TRBJ2-5; D not certain. The last part of the DNA fits TRBJ2-7 better; the J call may be wrong. The CDR3 extends over 14 amino acids. In germline, CDR1 is MNHEY, CDR2 SVGAGI. In nucleotides, the CDR3 is TGTGCCAGCAGCTCCCGGTCAGGCCCCTACGAGCAGTACTTC. Amino acids: CASSSRSGPYEQYF.

The CDR3 DNA is TGCGCCAGCAGCTTGGAGGGACAGGACAACGCAGCTTTCTTT. Encoded protein: CASSLEGQDNAAFF. This chain uses TRBV5-1 with TRBJ1-1; 8 positions match TRBD1. The V and J ends lost 0 bases and 10 bases, in that order; junction bases with no gene match: 8. CDR1 and CDR2 (germline): SGHRS, YFSETQ. The CDR3 consists of 14 residues.